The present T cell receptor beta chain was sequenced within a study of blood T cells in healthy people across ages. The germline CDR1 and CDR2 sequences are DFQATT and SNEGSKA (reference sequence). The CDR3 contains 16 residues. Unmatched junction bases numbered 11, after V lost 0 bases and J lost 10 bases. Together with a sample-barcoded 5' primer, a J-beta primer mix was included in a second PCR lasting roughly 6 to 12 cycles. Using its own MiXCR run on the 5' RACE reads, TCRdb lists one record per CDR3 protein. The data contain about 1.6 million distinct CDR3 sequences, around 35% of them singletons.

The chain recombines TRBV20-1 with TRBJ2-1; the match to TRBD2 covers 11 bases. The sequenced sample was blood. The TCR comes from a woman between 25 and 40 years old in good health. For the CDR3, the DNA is TGCAGTGCTAGAGAAGGACTAGCGGGTCTCGAACGAGAGCAGTTCTTC. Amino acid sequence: CSAREGLAGLEREQFF.